This T cell receptor (beta chain) was profiled in a study of T cells in Graves' hyperthyroidism and ophthalmopathy. The CDR3 spans 14 residues. The ends were cut back, 6 bases at V and 4 bases at J, with 14 bases in the middle. The germline V gene has CDR1 MNHNS and CDR2 SASEGT. The source material, RNA transcripts, was used to amplify TCR beta CDR3 regions. The TCR CDR3 first-round RT-PCR relied on the HTBI primer set. MiXCR, run by TCRdb on the multiplex PCR reads, gives a single entry per CDR3 protein. The sample yields 150,000 or so distinct CDR3 sequences, approximately 24% seen once. Among the patients, aged 18 to 65, hyperthyroidism was newly diagnosed and had lasted under 2 months. Patients having uncontrolled infection, another autoimmune disease, pregnancy or lactation were not included. Sampled blood dates from first hyperthyroidism diagnosis, and it precedes any ophthalmopathy symptoms.

The sequence was collected from a woman in her 50s with Graves' hyperthyroidism that later progressed to Graves' ophthalmopathy. Material for sequencing was blood. This chain connects TRBV6-1 to TRBJ2-3; the D gene is possibly TRBD1 (6 bases). The CDR3 bases are TGTGCCAGCAGCTTCAGGGGCGGTTCAGATACGCAGTATTTT. Translated, it gives CASSFRGGSDTQYF.